The entry below gives a single T cell receptor (beta chain) sequence along with its context. The antigen is not known. The junction departs from germline at one end; a sequencing error may be responsible. Looked up from germline, CDR1 is SGHNT and CDR2 is YYREEE (reference sequence). The CDR3 has 14 amino acids. Sequenced by immunoSEQ multiplex PCR; TCRdb stores in-frame clones only, minus some. The sample has 200,000 to 300,000 clones, approximately 83% seen once; the top ten hold around 0.64%. The sample belongs to a study of Tregs in tolerant kidney transplant recipients. Whole-study findings and limits: Tregs expanded with activated donor B cells seemed most donor-specific.

The chain links TRBV5-4 to TRBJ2-7, with a tentative D call TRBD2 (6 bases). Sequencing was performed on CD4+ T cells from blood. This clonotype originated in a human donor in good health. CDR3 sequence: CASTLGGLGSEQYF. The CDR3 bases are TGTGCCAGCACCTTGGGGGGTCTTGGGTCGGAGCAGTACTTC.